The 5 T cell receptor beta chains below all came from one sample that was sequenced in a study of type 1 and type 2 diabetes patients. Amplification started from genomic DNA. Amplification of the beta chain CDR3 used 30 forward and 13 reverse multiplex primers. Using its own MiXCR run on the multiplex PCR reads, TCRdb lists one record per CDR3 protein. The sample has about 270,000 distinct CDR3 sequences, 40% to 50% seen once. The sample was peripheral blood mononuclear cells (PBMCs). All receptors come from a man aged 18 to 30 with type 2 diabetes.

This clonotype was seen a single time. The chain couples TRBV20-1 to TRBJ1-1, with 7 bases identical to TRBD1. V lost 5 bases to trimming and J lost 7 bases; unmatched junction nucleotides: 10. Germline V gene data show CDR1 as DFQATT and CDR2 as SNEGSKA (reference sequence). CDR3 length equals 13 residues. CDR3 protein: CSAADRASGEAFF. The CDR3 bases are TGCAGTGCTGCCGACAGGGCATCCGGTGAAGCTTTCTTT.

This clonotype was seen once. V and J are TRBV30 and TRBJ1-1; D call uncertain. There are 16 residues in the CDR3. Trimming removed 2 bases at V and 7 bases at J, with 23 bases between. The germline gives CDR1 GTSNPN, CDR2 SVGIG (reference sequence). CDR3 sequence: CAWSKTYGRLEGEAFF. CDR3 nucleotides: TGTGCCTGGAGTAAAACCTACGGTCGTCTTGAGGGTGAAGCTTTCTTT. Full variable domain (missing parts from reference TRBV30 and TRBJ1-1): SQTIHQWPATLVQPVGSPLSLECTVEGTSNPNLYWYRQAAGRGLQLLFYSVGIGQISSEVPQNLSASRPQDRQFILSSKKLLLSDSGFYLCAWSKTYGRLEGEAFFGQGTRLTVV.

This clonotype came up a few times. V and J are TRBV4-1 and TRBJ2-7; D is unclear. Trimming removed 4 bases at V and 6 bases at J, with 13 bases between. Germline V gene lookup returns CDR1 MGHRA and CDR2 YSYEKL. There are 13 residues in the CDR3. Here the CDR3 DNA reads TGCGCCAGCAGCCTAACCACAACTTCCGAGCAGTACTTC. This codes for CASSLTTTSEQYF.

The CDR3 region is CASSQDPVGALSYEQYF. CDR3 nucleotide sequence: TGTGCCAGCAGCCAAGATCCGGTGGGGGCCCTCTCCTACGAGCAGTACTTC. The chain employs TRBV4-2 and TRBJ2-7; possible D gene TRBD1, 6 bases. V dropped 0 bases and J dropped 0 bases, with 15 bases sitting between them. The CDR3 has 17 residues. Germline V lookup: CDR1 LGHNA, CDR2 YNFKEQ.

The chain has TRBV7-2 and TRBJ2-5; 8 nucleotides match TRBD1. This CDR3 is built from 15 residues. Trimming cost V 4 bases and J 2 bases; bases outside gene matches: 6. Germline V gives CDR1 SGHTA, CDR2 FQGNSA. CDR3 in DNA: TGTGCCAGCAGCTGGACAGGGATTGGACAAGAGACCCAGTACTTC. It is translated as CASSWTGIGQETQYF. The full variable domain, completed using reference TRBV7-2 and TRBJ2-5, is GAGVSQSPSNKVTEKGKDVELRCDPISGHTALYWYRQSLGQGLEFLIYFQGNSAPDKSGLPSDRFSAERTGGSVSTLTIQRTQQEDSAVYLCASSWTGIGQETQYFGPGTRLLVL.